The rows below give T cell receptor beta chains drawn from one sample of a study of shared clonotypes between healthy human individuals. The assay was immunoSEQ multiplex PCR, and TCRdb's table has in-frame clones only and misses some. This table holds fewer than 3 million clones, around 93% found once. The sample was naive CD4+ T cells from PBMCs. These receptors were obtained from a man younger than 35 in good health. Some clones in this sample may be carry-over from other donors' samples. Each CDR3 is given with its conserved first and last residue. Fields, in order: D gene, clone size, J gene, V gene, CDR3 protein, CDR3 DNA. D genes are given only for firm matches. Not every row has a clone size; where given, it reads once, few, many or a size class.

>TRBD2|NA|TRBJ2-2|TRBV7-2
CASSPLRAGDTGELFF
TGTGCCAGCAGCCCCCTACGAGCGGGAGACACCGGGGAGCTGTTTTTT
>TRBD2|NA|TRBJ2-2|TRBV7-2
CASSLTKGLGLFF
TGTGCCAGCAGCCTAACCAAGGGACTAGGGCTGTTTTTT
>TRBD2|NA|TRBJ2-5|TRBV7-9
CASSSGTSGRSQETQYF
TGTGCCAGCAGCTCCGGGACTAGCGGGAGATCGCAAGAGACCCAGTACTTC
>TRBD1|NA|TRBJ1-4|TRBV28
CASTGQGAVTNEKLFF
TGTGCCAGCACTGGACAGGGCGCCGTAACTAATGAAAAACTGTTTTTT
>NA|NA|TRBJ1-1|TRBV2
CASSEVVGAEAFF
TGTGCCAGCAGTGAAGTGGTTGGTGCTGAAGCTTTCTTT
>NA|NA|TRBJ2-7|TRBV5-4
CASSLVLVDEQYF
TGTGCCAGCAGCTTGGTTCTGGTTGACGAGCAGTACTTC
>NA|NA|TRBJ1-1|TRBV5-1
CASSGDLLNTEAFF
TGCGCCAGCAGCGGGGACCTTTTGAACACTGAAGCTTTCTTT
>NA|NA|TRBJ1-1|TRBV5-1
CASSLDLGAKRTEAFF
TGCGCCAGCAGCTTGGACTTGGGGGCAAAGCGGACTGAAGCTTTCTTT
>TRBD1|few|TRBJ1-5|TRBV7-9
CASSSIGTGGNQPQHF
TGTGCCAGCAGTTCTATCGGGACAGGGGGCAATCAGCCCCAGCATTTT
>NA|NA|TRBJ2-3|TRBV7-7
CASSLAGTGTDTQYF
TGTGCCAGCAGCTTAGCGGGGACTGGCACAGATACGCAGTATTTT
>NA|NA|TRBJ2-7|TRBV29-1
CSVEGGPGSYEQYF
TGCAGCGTTGAGGGAGGACCCGGGAGCTACGAGCAGTACTTC
>NA|NA|TRBJ2-7|TRBV6-4
CASTPEGGGHDEDEQYF
TGTGCCAGCACCCCTGAAGGGGGGGGGCATGATGAGGACGAGCAGTACTTC
>TRBD1|NA|TRBJ1-2|TRBV28
CASSSLTGQHGYTF
TGTGCCAGCAGTTCCCTGACAGGGCAACATGGCTACACCTTC
>NA|NA|TRBJ2-7|TRBV28
CASSPRDIDEQYF
TGTGCCAGCAGTCCCCGTGACATAGACGAGCAGTACTTC
>NA|NA|TRBJ2-1|TRBV25-1
CASRDVTGEQFF
TGTGCCAGCAGGGACGTCACGGGCGAGCAGTTCTTC
>TRBD1|NA|TRBJ2-7|TRBV7-2
CASSRTRDRAYEQYF
TGTGCCAGCAGCCGAACCCGGGACAGGGCCTACGAGCAGTACTTC
>NA|NA|TRBJ2-7|TRBV11-2
CASSPGPRSYEQYF
TGTGCCAGCAGCCCCGGACCGCGATCCTACGAGCAGTACTTC
>NA|once|TRBJ2-2|TRBV5-1
CASSLRGDPNTGELFF
TGCGCCAGCAGCTTGAGGGGGGACCCGAACACCGGGGAGCTGTTTTTT
>TRBD2|NA|TRBJ2-1|TRBV19
CASRLGTSGFYEQFF
TGTGCCAGTAGGCTAGGGACTAGCGGGTTCTATGAGCAGTTCTTC
>TRBD1|once|TRBJ2-2|TRBV7-3
CASSSTGSAGELFF
TGTGCCAGCAGCTCGACAGGGAGCGCCGGGGAGCTGTTTTTT
>NA|NA|TRBJ1-3|TRBV28
CASSLSPARGNTIYF
TGTGCCAGCAGTTTATCGCCGGCGCGTGGAAACACCATATATTTT
>TRBD2|NA|TRBJ2-7|TRBV5-1
CASSPPRAGAYEQYF
TGCGCCAGCAGCCCCCCCAGAGCGGGAGCCTACGAGCAGTACTTC
>NA|once|TRBJ2-3|TRBV25-1
CASSATGPVTDTQYF
TGTGCCAGCAGTGCGACGGGACCGGTCACAGATACGCAGTATTTT
>NA|NA|TRBJ2-3|TRBV5-1
CASSLAGAPDTQYF
TGCGCCAGCAGCTTGGCGGGAGCCCCAGATACGCAGTATTTT
>NA|NA|TRBJ2-2|TRBV5-1
CASSLNRAGELFF
TGCGCCAGCAGCTTGAACCGGGCCGGGGAGCTGTTTTTT
>TRBD2|NA|TRBJ2-5|TRBV10-3
CAISDLAGQKETQYF
TGTGCCATCAGTGATCTAGCGGGCCAAAAAGAGACCCAGTACTTC
>TRBD2|NA|TRBJ2-2|TRBV5-1
CASSLPGGGTGELFF
TGCGCCAGCAGCTTACCGGGAGGAGGGACCGGGGAGCTGTTTTTT
>NA|NA|TRBJ2-2|TRBV4-2
CASSTRTRQNTGELFF
TGTGCCAGCAGCACCCGGACTCGACAGAACACCGGGGAGCTGTTTTTT
>NA|once|TRBJ2-5|TRBV7-8
CASRRSQETQYF
TGTGCCAGCCGTCGGTCACAAGAGACCCAGTACTTC
>NA|NA|TRBJ2-3|TRBV19
CASSRVQSTDTQYF
TGTGCCAGTAGTAGGGTCCAGAGCACAGATACGCAGTATTTT
>NA|NA|TRBJ2-3|TRBV25-1
CASSEFQGQDLDTQYF
TGTGCCAGCAGTGAATTTCAGGGGCAGGATTTAGATACGCAGTATTTT
>NA|NA|TRBJ2-5|TRBV11-3
CASSLVSHGEQYF
TGTGCCAGCAGCTTAGTAAGTCACGGGGAGCAGTACTTC
>NA|NA|TRBJ2-5|TRBV7-2
CASTRTRQETQYF
TGTGCCAGCACTCGAACCAGACAAGAGACCCAGTACTTC
>NA|NA|TRBJ2-7|TRBV7-3
CASSLGGGNSPYEQYF
TGTGCCAGCAGCTTAGGCGGGGGCAACTCACCCTACGAGCAGTACTTC
>NA|NA|TRBJ2-5|TRBV9
CASSVAVKETQYF
TGTGCCAGCAGCGTAGCAGTAAAGGAGACCCAGTACTTC
>NA|NA|TRBJ2-3|TRBV27
CASSLRQGGGSDTQYF
TGTGCCAGCAGCCTTCGACAGGGAGGAGGTTCAGATACGCAGTATTTT
>TRBD2|NA|TRBJ2-7|TRBV14
CASSQLTSGRARFHEQYF
TGTGCCAGCAGCCAACTAACTAGCGGGAGGGCCAGATTCCACGAGCAGTACTTC
>NA|NA|TRBJ2-1|TRBV4-1
CASSPTPSERYNEQFF
TGCGCCAGCAGCCCAACCCCGTCCGAGAGGTACAATGAGCAGTTCTTC
>NA|NA|TRBJ1-4|TRBV9
CASSVQGVREKLFF
TGTGCCAGCAGCGTACAGGGAGTTCGGGAAAAACTGTTTTTT
>NA|once|TRBJ1-5|TRBV28
CASSSRATKKNQPQHF
TGTGCCAGCAGTTCCCGGGCCACTAAAAAGAATCAGCCCCAGCATTTT
>NA|NA|TRBJ2-7|TRBV5-1
CASSFPGPSYEQYF
TGCGCCAGCAGCTTCCCTGGACCGAGTTACGAGCAGTACTTC
>NA|NA|TRBJ1-5|TRBV7-7
CASSRRPKYRHVNQPQHF
TGTGCCAGCAGCCGACGACCCAAGTACCGACACGTCAATCAGCCCCAGCATTTT
>TRBD1|NA|TRBJ2-3|TRBV19
CASSRTGEGGDTQYF
TGTGCCAGTAGCCGGACAGGGGAAGGCGGAGATACGCAGTATTTT
>NA|NA|TRBJ2-7|TRBV28
CASSLWGSGSYEQYF
TGTGCCAGCAGTTTATGGGGTAGCGGCTCCTACGAGCAGTACTTC
>NA|NA|TRBJ2-2|TRBV10-3
CAISQGNTGELFF
TGTGCCATCTCACAGGGGAACACCGGGGAGCTGTTTTTT
>TRBD1|NA|TRBJ1-2|TRBV27
CASSLHGQGANYGYTF
TGTGCCAGCAGTTTACACGGACAGGGGGCTAACTATGGCTACACCTTC
>NA|NA|TRBJ2-7|TRBV28
CASQAGHPSYEQYF
TGTGCCTCTCAAGCGGGACATCCATCCTACGAGCAGTACTTC
>TRBD1|NA|TRBJ2-5|TRBV5-1
CASSWRTGYQETQYF
TGCGCCAGCAGCTGGAGGACAGGGTACCAAGAGACCCAGTACTTC
>NA|once|TRBJ2-7|TRBV5-6
CASSLRGVLTYEQYF
TGTGCCAGCAGCTTGAGGGGGGTTTTAACCTACGAGCAGTACTTC
>TRBD1|NA|TRBJ1-1|TRBV2
CASSRTGAMNTEAFF
TGTGCCAGCAGTCGGACAGGCGCAATGAACACTGAAGCTTTCTTT
>TRBD2|NA|TRBJ2-3|TRBV5-6
CASNLAGVGTDTQYF
TGTGCCAGCAACCTAGCGGGAGTTGGCACAGATACGCAGTATTTT
>NA|NA|TRBJ2-5|TRBV5-5
CASSSGLQETQYF
TGTGCCAGCAGCTCGGGGCTACAAGAGACCCAGTACTTC